These 2 T cell receptor beta chains came from one sample sequenced in a study of T cell responses to AZD1222 COVID-19 vaccine. Some clones are missing from TCRdb's copy, which holds only in-frame ones; the method was immunoSEQ multiplex PCR. The sample lists about 200,000 clones, 80% to 95% seen once, with around 1% in the top ten. This material consisted of peripheral blood, taken 28 days after the second AZD1222 dose. The receptors were sampled from an adult who received the AZD1222 COVID-19 vaccine.

J is TRBJ1-6 and V is TRBV7-9; unclear D gene. Germline CDR1 and CDR2: SEHNR and FQNEAQ (reference sequence). CDR3 length: 15 amino acids. The V and J ends lost 5 bases and 9 bases respectively, with 17 bases between them. CDR3 coding DNA: TGTGCCAGCAGCCAGACGGAGACGCCGGGTTCACCCCTCCACTTT. It is translated as CASSQTETPGSPLHF.

The rearrangement joins TRBV10-2 to TRBJ2-5; 7 bases fit TRBD1. This CDR3 has 14 amino acids. V dropped 7 bases and J dropped 5; count of bases not matched to a gene: 10. Germline CDR1 reads WSHSY; CDR2 reads SAAADI. The CDR3 sequence is CASKGLTGRETQYF. CDR3 nucleotide sequence: TGCGCCAGCAAGGGGCTGACAGGGCGGGAGACCCAGTACTTC.